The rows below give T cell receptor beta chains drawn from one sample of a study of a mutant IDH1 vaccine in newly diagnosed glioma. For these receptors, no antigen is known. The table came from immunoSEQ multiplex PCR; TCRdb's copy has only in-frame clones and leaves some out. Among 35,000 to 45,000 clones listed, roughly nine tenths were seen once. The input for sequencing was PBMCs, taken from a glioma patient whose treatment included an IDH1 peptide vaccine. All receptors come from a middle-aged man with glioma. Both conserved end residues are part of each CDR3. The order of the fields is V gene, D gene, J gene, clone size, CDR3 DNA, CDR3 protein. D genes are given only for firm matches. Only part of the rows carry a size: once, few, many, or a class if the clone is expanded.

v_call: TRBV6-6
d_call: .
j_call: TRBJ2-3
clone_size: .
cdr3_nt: TGTGCCAGCATAAAAACTCAGGGGTGGGCAGATACGCAGTATTTT
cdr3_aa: CASIKTQGWADTQYF

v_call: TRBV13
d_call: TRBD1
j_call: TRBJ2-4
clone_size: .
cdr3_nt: TGTGCCAGCAGCTTAGGAGTAGGACAGGGAACAGACATTCAGTACTTC
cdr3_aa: CASSLGVGQGTDIQYF

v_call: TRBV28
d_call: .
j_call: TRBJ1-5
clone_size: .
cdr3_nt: TGTGCCAGCAGGGTAGGGTTACGGCCCCAGCATTTT
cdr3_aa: CASRVGLRPQHF

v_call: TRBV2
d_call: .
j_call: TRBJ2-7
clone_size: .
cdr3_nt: TGTGCCAGCATGTCTGTACTATCCTACGAGCAGTACTTC
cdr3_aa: CASMSVLSYEQYF

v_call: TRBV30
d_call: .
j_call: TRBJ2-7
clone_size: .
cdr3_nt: TGTGCCTGGAGCCCGGGGGTCTACGAGCAGTACTTC
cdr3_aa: CAWSPGVYEQYF

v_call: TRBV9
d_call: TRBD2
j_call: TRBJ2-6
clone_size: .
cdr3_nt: TGTGCCAGCAGCGCCCGGACTAGCGCTGGGGCCAACGTCCTGACTTTC
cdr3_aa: CASSARTSAGANVLTF

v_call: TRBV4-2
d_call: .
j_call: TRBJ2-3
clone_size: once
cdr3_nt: TGTGCCAGCAGCCAAGACGGTAAATACACAGATACGCAGTATTTT
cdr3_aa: CASSQDGKYTDTQYF

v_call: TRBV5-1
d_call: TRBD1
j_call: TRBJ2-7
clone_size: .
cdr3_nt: TGCGCCAGCAGCTTGGTGGCAGGGGGCTCCTACGAGCAGTACTTC
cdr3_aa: CASSLVAGGSYEQYF

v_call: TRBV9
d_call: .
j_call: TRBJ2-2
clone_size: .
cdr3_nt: TGTGCCAGCAGCGTAGGAAGGGGAGGGGGCAGCACCGGGGAGCTGTTTTTT
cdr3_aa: CASSVGRGGGSTGELFF

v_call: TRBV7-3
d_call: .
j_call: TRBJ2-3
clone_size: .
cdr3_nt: TGTGCCAGCAGCTCGATCAGACCCGGGGATACGCAGTATTTT
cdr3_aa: CASSSIRPGDTQYF

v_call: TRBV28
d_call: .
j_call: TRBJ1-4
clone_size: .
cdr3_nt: TGTGCCAGCAACTTAGGGTACAATGAAAAACTGTTTTTT
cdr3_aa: CASNLGYNEKLFF

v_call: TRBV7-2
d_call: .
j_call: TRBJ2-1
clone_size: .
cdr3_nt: TGTGCCAGCAGCATCGGACTTGCTAATGAGCAGTTCTTC
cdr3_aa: CASSIGLANEQFF

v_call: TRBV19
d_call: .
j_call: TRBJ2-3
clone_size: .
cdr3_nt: TGTGCCAGTAGCTCATACAGCACAGATACGCAGTATTTT
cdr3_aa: CASSSYSTDTQYF

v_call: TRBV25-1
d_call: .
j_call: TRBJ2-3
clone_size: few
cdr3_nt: TGTGCCAGCAGTCAGAAACGGGCACTCACTAGCACAGATACGCAGTATTTT
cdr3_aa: CASSQKRALTSTDTQYF

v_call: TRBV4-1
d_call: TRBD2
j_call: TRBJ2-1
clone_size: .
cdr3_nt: TGCGCCAGCAGCCAAGAAGCAGCGGGGGGCCTGACGGGTGAGCAGTTCTTC
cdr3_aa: CASSQEAAGGLTGEQFF

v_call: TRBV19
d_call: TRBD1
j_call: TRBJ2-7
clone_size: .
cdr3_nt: TGTGCCAGTAGTCCGGACAGGGACGAGCAGTACTTC
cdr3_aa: CASSPDRDEQYF

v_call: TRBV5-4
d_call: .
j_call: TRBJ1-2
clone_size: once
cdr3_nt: TGTGCCAGCAGCTCAGGTGTAGGGGCTGATGGCTACACCTTC
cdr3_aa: CASSSGVGADGYTF

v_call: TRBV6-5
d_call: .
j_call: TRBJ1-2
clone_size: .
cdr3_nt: TGTGCCAGCAGTTCCCCCAAGGTCTCGGGCTATGGCTACACCTTC
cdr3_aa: CASSSPKVSGYGYTF

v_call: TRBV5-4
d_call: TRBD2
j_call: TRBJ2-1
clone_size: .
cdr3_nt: TGTGCCAGCAGCTTCCCTATAGCGGGAGAACAGGAGCAGTTCTTC
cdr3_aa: CASSFPIAGEQEQFF

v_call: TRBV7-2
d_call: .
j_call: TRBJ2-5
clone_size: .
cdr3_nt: TGTGCCAGCAGCTCCCAAGGGGGGGGCCTAGGATCTATAGAGACCCAGTACTTC
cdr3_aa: CASSSQGGGLGSIETQYF

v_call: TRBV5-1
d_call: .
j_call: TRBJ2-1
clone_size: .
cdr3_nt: TGCGCCAGCAGCTGGAGTACAGGGGAGCAGTTCTTC
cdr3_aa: CASSWSTGEQFF

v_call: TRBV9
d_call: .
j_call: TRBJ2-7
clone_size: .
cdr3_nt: TGTGCCAGCAGCCCTGGTTTCTCGCACTACGAGCAGTACTTC
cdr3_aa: CASSPGFSHYEQYF

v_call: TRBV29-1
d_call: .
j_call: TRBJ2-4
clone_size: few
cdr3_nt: TGCAGCTTCCCCTCGGGCATTCAGTACTTC
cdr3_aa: CSFPSGIQYF

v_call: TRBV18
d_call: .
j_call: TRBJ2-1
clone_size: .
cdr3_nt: TGTGCCAGCACTCGTGGCGGGCAGAATGAGCAGTTCTTC
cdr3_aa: CASTRGGQNEQFF

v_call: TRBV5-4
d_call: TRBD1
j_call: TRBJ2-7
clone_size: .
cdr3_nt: TGTGCCAGCAGCTCGGGACTCAGAGCCGGGACAGGGACCTACGAGCAGTACTTC
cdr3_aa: CASSSGLRAGTGTYEQYF

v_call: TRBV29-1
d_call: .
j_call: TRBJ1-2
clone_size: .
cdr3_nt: TGCAGCGTTGAAAGCGGTGAGCCCTATGGCTACACCTTC
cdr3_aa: CSVESGEPYGYTF

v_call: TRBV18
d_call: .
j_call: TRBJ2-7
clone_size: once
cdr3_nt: TGTGCCAGCTCACCCCAGGGTAACGAGCAGTACTTC
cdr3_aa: CASSPQGNEQYF

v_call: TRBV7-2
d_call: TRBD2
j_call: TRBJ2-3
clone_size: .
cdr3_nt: TGTGCCAGCAGCTCCCAGCGGGGGGGCCGAGATACGCAGTATTTT
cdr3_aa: CASSSQRGGRDTQYF

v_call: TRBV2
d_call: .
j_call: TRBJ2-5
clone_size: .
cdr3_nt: TGTGCCAGCAGGATTCTAAAAGTGGGCGGAGAGACCCAGTACTTC
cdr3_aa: CASRILKVGGETQYF

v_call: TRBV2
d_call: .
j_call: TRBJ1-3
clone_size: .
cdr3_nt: TGTGCCAGCAGTGAGAGGGCAGGGGTCTTACACACCATATATTTT
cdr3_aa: CASSERAGVLHTIYF

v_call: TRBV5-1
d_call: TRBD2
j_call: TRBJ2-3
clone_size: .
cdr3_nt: TGCGCCAGCAAGGGACTAGCGAGCACAGATACGCAGTATTTT
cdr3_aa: CASKGLASTDTQYF

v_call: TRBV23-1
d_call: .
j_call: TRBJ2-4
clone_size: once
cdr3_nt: TGCGCCAGCAGTCAATCGTCGGGGACAGCCAAAAACATTCAGTACTTC
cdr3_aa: CASSQSSGTAKNIQYF

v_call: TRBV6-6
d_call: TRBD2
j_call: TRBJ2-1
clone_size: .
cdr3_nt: TGTGCCAGCAGGTCCGGCGGGAGCTCCTACAATGAGCAGTTCTTC
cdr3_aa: CASRSGGSSYNEQFF

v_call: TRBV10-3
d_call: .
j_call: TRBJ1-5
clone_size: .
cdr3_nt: TGTGCCATCAGTCAAGGGGACGGTGGGGATCAGCCCCAGCATTTT
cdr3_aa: CAISQGDGGDQPQHF

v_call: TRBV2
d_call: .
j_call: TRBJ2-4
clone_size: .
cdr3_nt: TGTGCCAGCAGGGAAGGCGGCAGCCTGGGCAAAAACATTCAGTACTTC
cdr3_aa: CASREGGSLGKNIQYF

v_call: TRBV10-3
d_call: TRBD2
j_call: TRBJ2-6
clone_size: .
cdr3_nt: TGTGCCATCAGTGAGGGGGCGGGAGGGAACGTCCTGACTTTC
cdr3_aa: CAISEGAGGNVLTF

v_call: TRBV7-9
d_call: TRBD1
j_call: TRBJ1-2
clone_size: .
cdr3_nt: TGTGCCAGCAACCTTGACAGGGACGGCTACACCTTC
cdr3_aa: CASNLDRDGYTF

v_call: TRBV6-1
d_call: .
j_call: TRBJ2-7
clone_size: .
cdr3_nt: TGTGCCAGCAAAACCGGGACCCAGCAGTACTTC
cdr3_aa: CASKTGTQQYF

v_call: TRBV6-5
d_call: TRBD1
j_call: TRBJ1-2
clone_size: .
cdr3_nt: TGTGCCAGCAGACAAGGACAGGCTCTCTATGGCTACACCTTC
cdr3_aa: CASRQGQALYGYTF

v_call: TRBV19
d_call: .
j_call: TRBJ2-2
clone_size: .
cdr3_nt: TGTGCCAGTTCACTTACAGGGTTGACCGGGGAGCTGTTTTTT
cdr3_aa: CASSLTGLTGELFF

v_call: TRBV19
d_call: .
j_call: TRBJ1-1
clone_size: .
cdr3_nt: TGTGCCAGTAGCCGCCTCGGGTCGGTGAACACTGAAGCTTTCTTT
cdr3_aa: CASSRLGSVNTEAFF

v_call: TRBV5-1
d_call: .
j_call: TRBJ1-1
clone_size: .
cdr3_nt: TGCGCCAGCAGCTTGGACAGGGACACTGAAGCTTTCTTT
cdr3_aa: CASSLDRDTEAFF

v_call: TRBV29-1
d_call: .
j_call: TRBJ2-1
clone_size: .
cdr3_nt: TGCAGCGTTGATGGAGCAAGCTCCTACAATGAGCAGTTCTTC
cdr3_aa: CSVDGASSYNEQFF

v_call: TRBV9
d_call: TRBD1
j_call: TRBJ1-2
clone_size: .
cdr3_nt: TGTGCCAGCAGCGTAGACAGGGGGCACTATGGCTACACCTTC
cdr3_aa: CASSVDRGHYGYTF

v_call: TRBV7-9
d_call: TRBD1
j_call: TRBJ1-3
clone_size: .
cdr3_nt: TGTGCCAGCAGCCGGGCGGGACAGGGAAACACCATATATTTT
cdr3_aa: CASSRAGQGNTIYF

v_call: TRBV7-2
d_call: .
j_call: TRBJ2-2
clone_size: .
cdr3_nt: TGTGCCAGCAGCTTAGCGGAGGGTCGGGCGCACACCGGGGAGCTGTTTTTT
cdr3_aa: CASSLAEGRAHTGELFF

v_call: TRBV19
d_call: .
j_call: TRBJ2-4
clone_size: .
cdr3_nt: TGTGCCAGTAACAGCAGGGCGGGGAACATTCAGTACTTC
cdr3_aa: CASNSRAGNIQYF

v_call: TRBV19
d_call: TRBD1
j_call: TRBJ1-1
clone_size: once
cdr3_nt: TGTGCCAGTAGTATAGATACGGCGCGGGGGACAGGTGCCTCCTTT
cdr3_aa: CASSIDTARGTGASF